The 28 T cell receptor beta chains given below trace back to one sample, sequenced in a study of metastatic and nonmetastatic thyroid tumors. Not a single patient had been given any form of treatment at any point before undergoing thyroid surgery. TCRdb re-called the PCR reads through MiXCR. The data hold approximately 38,000 clones, with about 15% observed a single time. Sequences were obtained from tumor tissue. All receptors derive from a female donor with papillary thyroid cancer or a benign thyroid nodule (not recorded which). Some clones in this sample may be carry-over from other donors' samples.

In this sample, this clone turned up many times. CDR3 DNA sequence: TGTGCCAGCTCATCGACCCACCTAGCGAACGAGCAGTACTTC. It translates to CASSSTHLANEQYF. V gene TRBV18 combines with J gene TRBJ2-7, with D possibly matching TRBD2 (6 bases). Germline CDR1 KGHSH, CDR2 LQKENI. V was trimmed by 5 bases and J by 5 bases, leaving 16 bases between them. This CDR3 region has 14 residues.

This clone was picked up many times. This CDR3 is CASRIAGAKKAGELFF. CDR3 sequence (DNA): TGTGCCAGCAGGATCGCGGGGGCCAAGAAGGCCGGGGAGCTGTTTTTT. This sequence joins TRBV27 and TRBJ2-2; TRBD2 might be the D (7 bases). Deletions cut 6 bases from V and 6 bases from J, with 20 bases between. Germline CDR1 is MNHEY and CDR2 is SMNVEV (reference sequence). The CDR3 is 16 amino acids.

The chain uses TRBV6-1 and TRBJ1-3, with a weak D call TRBD1 (5 bases). From germline, CDR1 is MNHNS and CDR2 SASEGT. The V end was cut by 6 bases, the J end by 4 bases, with 13 bases between. CDR3 length: 14 residues. The CDR3 reads CASSPRGVGNTIYF. The CDR3 DNA reads as TGTGCCAGCAGCCCCAGAGGGGTAGGAAACACCATATATTTT.

This clone has ten or more counts. This chain uses TRBV20-1 with TRBJ2-7; a weak D match, TRBD2 (6 bases). Germline V gives CDR1 DFQATT, CDR2 SNEGSKA (reference sequence). The CDR3 is 11 residues long. Trimming removed 5 bases from V and 5 bases from J, with 10 bases in between. The CDR3 DNA reads as TGCAGTGCTCAACTAGCCCACGAGCAGTACTTC. It encodes CSAQLAHEQYF.

Only one count was recorded for this clone. The chain links TRBV5-1 to TRBJ2-3, with D unresolved. Germline V gene data show CDR1 as SGHRS and CDR2 as YFSETQ. The CDR3 has 17 amino acids. The V end lost 1 base, the J end lost 0 bases, and 15 bases lay between the germline ends. This CDR3 reads CASSLMGSPSSTDTQYF. The CDR3 nucleotides read TGCGCCAGCAGCTTGATGGGGTCGCCCAGCAGCACAGATACGCAGTATTTT.

The genes are TRBV20-1 and TRBJ2-1; the match to TRBD2 covers 8 bases. CDR1 is DFQATT and CDR2 is SNEGSKA in the germline V gene (reference sequence). This CDR3 is built from 17 residues. Trimming removed 5 bases from V and 3 bases from J; junction bases left unmatched: 15. The DNA of the CDR3 is TGCAGTGCTCCTCAACTCCCTACCAGCGGGGGCTACAATGAGCAGTTCTTC. It specifies CSAPQLPTSGGYNEQFF.

This clone was detected many times. This chain joins TRBV10-3 and TRBJ1-6, with 8 bases lining up with TRBD1. Germline lookup yields CDR1 ENHRY and CDR2 SYGVKD. CDR3 length: 14 residues. Losses at the gene ends were 6 bases for V and 7 bases for J; bases not matched to a gene: 5. The CDR3, as DNA: TGTGCCATCAGATCGGGACAGGCCAATTCACCCCTCCACTTT. Translation: CAIRSGQANSPLHF.

Points on this clone: A junction end diverges from the germline sequence, so it may reflect a read error. This chain uses TRBV6-5 with TRBJ2-6; D unresolved. CDR3 length equals 16 residues. Germline assignment: CDR1 MNHEY and CDR2 SVGAGI. CDR3 residues: CASRYLQVSWANVLTF. CDR3 in DNA: TGTGCCAGCAGATATCTGCAGGTCTCTTGGGCCAACGTCCTGACTTTC.

This clone has ten or more counts. This rearrangement joins TRBV7-9 to TRBJ1-1; no reliable D call. This CDR3 has 11 amino acids. The V gene's germline CDR1 is SEHNR and CDR2 FQNEAQ (reference sequence). Deletions cut 3 bases from V and 6 bases from J, with 5 bases between. The CDR3 region has the DNA TGTGCCAGCAGCTTGGTCGCTGAAGCTTTCTTT. Translating gives CASSLVAEAFF.

This clone has at least ten counts. The genes are TRBV20-1 and TRBJ1-5, with TRBD1 matching over 10 bases. The CDR3 covers 13 residues. Trimming took 3 bases from V and 6 from J; bases not matched to a gene: 2. The germline V gene has CDR1 DFQATT and CDR2 SNEGSKA (reference sequence). The CDR3 DNA reads as TGCAGTGCTAGCAGACAGGGGGCTCAGCCCCAGCATTTT. As protein: CSASRQGAQPQHF.

This clone is judged medium-sized. The chain carries TRBV12-3 or TRBV12-4 and TRBJ2-1, with TRBD1 matching 8 bases. The V and J ends lost 6 bases and 3 bases, in that order; junction bases with no gene match: 7. The length of the CDR3 is 15 residues. The CDR3 sequence: CASRDRGRIYNEQFF. Written as DNA, the CDR3 is TGTGCCAGCAGAGACAGGGGCCGGATCTACAATGAGCAGTTCTTC.

The chain uses TRBV6-2 or TRBV6-3 and TRBJ2-7; no firm D call. Germline V lookup: CDR1 MNHEY, CDR2 SVGEGT. The CDR3 has 15 residues. The CDR3 reads CEGSIRATALYEQYF. DNA for the CDR3: TGTGAAGGCAGCATTAGGGCTACAGCATTATACGAGCAGTACTTC.

Notes on this clone: The junction and the germline gene differ at one end; a read error may be behind it. The genes are TRBV20-1 and TRBJ2-7; D might be TRBD1 (5 bases). The CDR3 contains 15 residues. Germline loops: CDR1 DFQATT, CDR2 SNEGSKA (reference sequence). The CDR3 sequence is CSARDLGRVLYDQYF. The DNA of the CDR3 is TGCAGTGCTAGAGATCTTGGCAGGGTGCTCTACGATCAGTACTTC.

This clone was counted many times. The rearrangement joins TRBV28 to TRBJ2-7; D perhaps matches TRBD1 (6 bases). The CDR3 contains 14 residues. Germline V gives CDR1 MDHEN, CDR2 SYDVKM. Trimming took 6 bases from V and 0 from J, leaving 12 bases between them. CDR3 protein: CASSQGRSSYEQYF. CDR3 coding DNA: TGTGCCAGCAGCCAGGGGCGGAGCTCCTACGAGCAGTACTTC.

The chain is built from TRBV24-1 and TRBJ2-7, with D perhaps TRBD2 (6 bases). Germline loops: CDR1 KGHDR, CDR2 SFDVKD. The CDR3 is made up of 12 amino acids. Deletions cut 10 bases from V and 6 bases from J, with 15 bases between. Here the CDR3 reads CATSGSTPEQYF. CDR3 bases: TGTGCCACAAGCGGGTCGACCCCCGAGCAGTACTTC.

The chain uses TRBV11-2 and TRBJ2-7; D is undetermined. The CDR3 totals 12 residues. Trimming pared 7 bases from V and 4 bases from J, leaving 11 bases between. Germline V gene data show CDR1 as SGHAT and CDR2 as FQNNGV. The CDR3 is CASIIQCYEQYF. In nucleotides, the CDR3 is TGTGCCAGCATCATCCAGTGTTACGAGCAGTACTTC.

Ten or more counts support this clone. The V and J genes are TRBV20-1 and TRBJ2-1; the D gene could be TRBD1 or TRBD2 (5 bases each). The CDR3 runs to 17 residues. Germline values: CDR1 DFQATT, CDR2 SNEGSKA (reference sequence). Trimming cost V 0 bases and J 8 bases, with 23 bases left between them. The CDR3 DNA reads TGCAGTGCTAGAGATTCTTTTCAGGGTATGGTGGGGGATGAGCAGTTCTTC. Amino acid sequence: CSARDSFQGMVGDEQFF.

This clone was detected many times. V usage is TRBV12-3 or TRBV12-4 and J usage is TRBJ2-1, with 11 bases identical to TRBD1. The J segment lost 0 bases and the V segment lost 5 bases, leaving 3 bases of the junction unmatched. This CDR3 spans 16 amino acids. CDR3: CASSLGQGGSYNEQFF. CDR3 in DNA: TGTGCCAGCAGTCTGGGACAGGGGGGCTCCTACAATGAGCAGTTCTTC.

This clone was recorded a few times. At the DNA level, this CDR3 is encoded by other sequences in the same sample as well. The rearrangement uses TRBV7-2 and TRBJ1-1; 7 bases line up with TRBD1. The V gene end was trimmed by 1 base and the J gene end by 7 bases; junction bases not matched to a gene: 9. Germline V gives CDR1 SGHTA, CDR2 FQGNSA. The CDR3 sequence is 15 residues long. The CDR3 nucleotides are TGTGCCAGCAGCTTAGTGCAGGGGGGGGGTATTGAAGCTTTCTTT. It translates to CASSLVQGGGIEAFF. Filled out from reference TRBV7-2 and TRBJ1-1, the complete variable domain reads GAGVSQSPSNKVTEKGKDVELRCDPISGHTALYWYRQSLGQGLEFLIYFQGNSAPDKSGLPSDRFSAERTGGSVSTLTIQRTQQEDSAVYLCASSLVQGGGIEAFFGQGTRLTVV.

This clone has at least ten counts. J is TRBJ2-3 and V is TRBV7-2; D gene ambiguous. Germline V gene lookup returns CDR1 SGHTA and CDR2 FQGNSA. The ends were cut back, 4 bases at V and 3 bases at J, with 5 bases in the middle. This CDR3 contains 12 residues. The CDR3 sequence: CASSWITDTQYF. The DNA of the CDR3 is TGTGCCAGCAGCTGGATAACAGATACGCAGTATTTT.

This clone was detected ten times or more. V and J are TRBV11-3 and TRBJ1-1; no definite D call. The CDR3 contains 13 residues. V was cut by 4 bases and J by 3 bases, with 9 bases left in between. Germline lookup yields CDR1 SGHNT and CDR2 YENEEA. CDR3 nucleotides: TGTGCCAGCAGCTCAGGTTCGGACACTGAAGCTTTCTTT. Amino acids: CASSSGSDTEAFF.

As concerns this clone: The CDR3 ends on some other residue instead of the conserved phenylalanine or tryptophan, so this is likely a read error. This rearrangement joins TRBV20-1 to TRBJ2-1; the D is unclear. Germline V gene data show CDR1 as DFQATT and CDR2 as SNEGSKA (reference sequence). The CDR3 contains 14 residues. CDR3 sequence (DNA): TGCAGTGCCAGAGCTAGGGTTTTGTGCAATGAGCAGTTCGTC. Amino acid sequence: CSARARVLCNEQFV.

This clone showed up many times. This sequence joins TRBV7-2 and TRBJ1-2; a weak D match, TRBD1 (5 bases). The V and J ends lost 0 bases and 4 bases respectively, with 9 bases between them. The length of the CDR3 is 14 residues. Germline CDR1 is SGHTA and CDR2 is FQGNSA. Written as DNA, the CDR3 is TGTGCCAGCAGCTTAGCAGGGGTGGGCTATGGCTACACCTTC. Protein sequence: CASSLAGVGYGYTF.

At least ten counts were recorded for this clone. The chain couples TRBV7-9 to TRBJ2-2; D not certain. Trimming pared 2 bases from V and 4 bases from J, leaving 11 bases between. CDR1 is SEHNR and CDR2 is FQNEAQ in the germline V gene (reference sequence). This CDR3 has 15 amino acids. CDR3 in amino acids: CASSLRTVGTGELFF. The CDR3 DNA sequence: TGTGCCAGCAGCTTAAGGACGGTGGGCACCGGGGAGCTGTTTTTT.

This clone appeared many times. The chain uses TRBV6-5 and TRBJ1-2; unclear D gene. The CDR3 length is 15 residues. Germline loops: CDR1 MNHEY, CDR2 SVGAGI. Trimming pared 0 bases from V and 4 bases from J, leaving 12 bases between. CDR3 region: CASSYSAGRSYGYTF. The CDR3 bases are TGTGCCAGCAGTTACTCCGCCGGGAGATCCTATGGCTACACCTTC.

This clone was seen a handful of times. V and J are TRBV6-6 and TRBJ1-6, with D uncertain. The germline gives CDR1 MNHNY, CDR2 SVGAGI (reference sequence). The CDR3 loop spans 16 amino acids. The V and J ends lost 2 bases and 5 bases respectively, with 13 bases between them. The DNA of the CDR3 is TGTGCCAGCAGTTACGGGTCCCAACCCAATAATTCACCCCTCCACTTT. As protein: CASSYGSQPNNSPLHF.

In this sample, this clone is medium-sized. The V gene is TRBV6-1, the J gene TRBJ2-1; 7 bases line up with TRBD1. The CDR3 runs to 12 residues. V shed 8 bases and J 5 bases; nucleotides not matched to a gene: 3. Germline CDR1 and CDR2: MNHNS and SASEGT. In DNA, the CDR3 is TGTGCCAGCGGACAGGTGGACAATGAGCAGTTCTTC. It translates to CASGQVDNEQFF.

The table lists this clone with many counts. The chain joins TRBV28 to TRBJ2-1, with 10 nucleotides matching TRBD2. CDR1 is MDHEN and CDR2 is SYDVKM in the germline V gene. The CDR3 length is 15 residues. With V trimmed by 4 bases and J by 9 bases, 9 bases remained unmatched. Written as DNA, the CDR3 is TGTGCCAGCAGTTCCCTAGCGGGAGCTTATAGTGAGCAGTTCTTC. This encodes CASSSLAGAYSEQFF.